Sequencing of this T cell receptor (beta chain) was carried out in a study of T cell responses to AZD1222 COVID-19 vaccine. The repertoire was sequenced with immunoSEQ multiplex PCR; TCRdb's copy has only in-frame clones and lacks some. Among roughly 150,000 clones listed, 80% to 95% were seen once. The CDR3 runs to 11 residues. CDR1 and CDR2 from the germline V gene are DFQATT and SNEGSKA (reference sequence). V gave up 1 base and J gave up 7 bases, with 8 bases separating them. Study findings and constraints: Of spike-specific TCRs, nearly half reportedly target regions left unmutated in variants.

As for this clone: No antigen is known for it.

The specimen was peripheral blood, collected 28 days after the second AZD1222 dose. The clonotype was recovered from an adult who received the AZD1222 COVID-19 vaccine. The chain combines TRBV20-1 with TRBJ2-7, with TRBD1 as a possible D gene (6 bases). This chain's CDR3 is CSARADREQYF. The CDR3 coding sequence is TGCAGTGCTAGAGCAGACAGGGAGCAGTACTTC.